This TCR beta chain stems from a study of radiotherapy plus CTLA-4 blockade in lung cancer. Study-level information: Objective response was observed in roughly 17% of patients, and disease control in around 31%.

Patients with chemo-refractory metastatic non-small-cell lung cancer received focal radiation plus CTLA-4 blockade with ipilimumab. Measured with immunoSEQ multiplex PCR; TCRdb has only the in-frame clones, and not every one. The profile shows roughly 98,000 clones, around 86% of them singletons. Concerning this clone: The antigen remains unidentified.

General study results and limits: Early clone dynamics of blood T cells, plus interferon-beta, reportedly predicted response best. Clones of tumor-derived TCRs expanded in blood after radiotherapy plus ipilimumab.

This CDR3 has 17 amino acids. The V gene's germline CDR1 is SGHTA and CDR2 FQGNSA. Trimming cost V 4 bases and J 6 bases, with 21 bases left between them. The chain recombines TRBV7-2 with TRBJ2-2, with D maybe TRBD2 (8 bases). This sample comprised peripheral blood, obtained from a patient treated with radiotherapy plus ipilimumab. This TCR derives from a human donor with non-small cell lung cancer who had a partial response to radiotherapy plus ipilimumab. The DNA for the CDR3 is TGTGCCAGCAGCTCCCCCGGGAGGGGGCTCGTGGCCGGGGAGCTGTTTTTT. It yields the protein CASSSPGRGLVAGELFF. Looking up the rest from reference TRBV7-2 and TRBJ2-2 gives the full variable domain: GAGVSQSPSNKVTEKGKDVELRCDPISGHTALYWYRQSLGQGLEFLIYFQGNSAPDKSGLPSDRFSAERTGGSVSTLTIQRTQQEDSAVYLCASSSPGRGLVAGELFFGEGSRLTVL.